Below are 15 T cell receptor beta chains sequenced from a single sample in a study of T cells in Graves' hyperthyroidism and ophthalmopathy. There were TCR beta CDR3 regions amplified from RNA transcripts. The HTBI set primed first-round TCR CDR3 RT-PCR. TCRdb recomputed calls from the multiplex PCR reads with MiXCR, one row per CDR3 protein. The table shows fewer than 550,000 distinct CDR3 sequences, with approximately 15% occurring only once. What was sequenced was blood. These receptors originate from a woman younger than 35 with Graves' hyperthyroidism.

The table lists this clonotype with many counts. The CDR3 protein is CSVSRGADTQYF. Written as DNA, the CDR3 is TGCAGCGTTTCTAGAGGGGCGGATACGCAGTATTTT. The chain recombines TRBV29-1 with TRBJ2-3; either TRBD1 or TRBD2 may supply D (5 bases each). The CDR3 contains 12 residues. The germline V and J ends were trimmed by 5 bases and 6 bases, with 12 bases remaining between them. Germline assignment: CDR1 SQVTM and CDR2 ANQGSEA.

About this clonotype itself: A much bigger clone sits one base away, suggesting this may be a read error. The genes are TRBV20-1 and TRBJ2-7, with unresolved D. Germline values: CDR1 DFQATT, CDR2 SNEGSKA (reference sequence). The CDR3 consists of 15 residues. The CDR3 DNA reads TGCGGTGCCCCAGGTATACTCCTGAGCTCCTACGAGCAGTACTTC. It is translated as CGAPGILLSSYEQYF.

Comments on this clonotype: A much larger clone differs from this one at a single base, so this may be a read error. The chain links TRBV28 to TRBJ1-2; the D gene is possibly TRBD1 (6 bases). This CDR3 region has 14 residues. The germline gives CDR1 MDHEN, CDR2 SYDVKM. Written as DNA, the CDR3 is TGTGCCAGCAGCCGGGGGGGGCTAGGGTATGGCTGCACCTTC. Protein: CASSRGGLGYGCTF.

This clonotype came up many times. The chain employs TRBV4-3 and TRBJ2-5; tentative D call: TRBD1 (6 bases). In germline, CDR1 is LGHNA, CDR2 YSLEER. This CDR3 is 15 amino acids long. With 1 base removed from V and 2 bases from J, the gap between germline ends came to 11 bases. CDR3 bases: TGCGCCAGCAGCCAAGCTCGAGGGGGTCAAGAGACCCAGTACTTC. Translating it yields CASSQARGGQETQYF.

This clonotype was observed at least ten times. The chain recombines TRBV7-2 with TRBJ2-7, with D unresolved. CDR3 size: 9 residues. Germline values: CDR1 SGHTA, CDR2 FQGNSA. V was trimmed by 5 bases and J by 7 bases, leaving 3 bases between them. This CDR3 reads CASSGEQYF. In DNA, the CDR3 is TGTGCCAGCAGCGGGGAGCAGTACTTC.

The chain carries TRBV5-6 and TRBJ2-3, with D perhaps TRBD2 (6 bases). Trimming left V 5 bases short and J 10 bases short, with 23 bases between. The CDR3 is 15 residues long. Germline CDR1 reads SGHDT; CDR2 reads YYEEEE. The CDR3 DNA follows: TGTGCCAGCAGATCCACGGGACTCCACGCGGATTCGCAGTATTTT. As protein: CASRSTGLHADSQYF.

There are a few counts of this clonotype. This sequence joins TRBV3-1 and TRBJ1-2; D gene ambiguous. V lost 1 base to trimming and J lost 4 bases, with 13 bases between them. CDR1 and CDR2 (germline): LGHDT, YNNKEL (reference sequence). This CDR3 region has 15 residues. CDR3 nucleotide sequence: TGTGCCAGCAGCCAAGGCCCCCAGGCCTCCTATGGCTACACCTTC. Amino acids: CASSQGPQASYGYTF.

This clonotype was seen at least ten times. The CDR3 DNA sequence: TGTGCCAGCAGTAGACAGGGGGCGGCTGGAAACACCATATATTTT. Its protein product is CASSRQGAAGNTIYF. This chain connects TRBV12-3 or TRBV12-4 to TRBJ1-3; 10 bases align to TRBD1. The CDR3 sequence is 15 residues long. Trimming removed 5 bases from V and 2 bases from J; junction bases left unmatched: 3.

This clonotype has a count of ten or more. The rearrangement uses TRBV28 and TRBJ2-1; 13 nucleotides line up with TRBD2. The V segment lost 7 bases and the J segment 4 bases; nucleotides outside the gene matches: 4. The CDR3 spans 15 residues. Germline CDR1 MDHEN, CDR2 SYDVKM. CDR3 protein: CASTPGLAGYNEQFF. In DNA form, the CDR3 reads TGTGCCAGCACCCCGGGACTAGCGGGATACAATGAGCAGTTCTTC. The variable domain in full, completed from reference TRBV28 and TRBJ2-1, reads DVKVTQSSRYLVKRTGEKVFLECVQDMDHENMFWYRQDPGLGLRLIYFSYDVKMKEKGDIPEGYSVSREKKERFSLILESASTNQTSMYLCASTPGLAGYNEQFFGPGTRLTVL.

This clonotype showed up just a few times. The genes are TRBV2 and TRBJ2-7, with D perhaps assigned TRBD1 or TRBD2 (5 bases each). Deletions cut 9 bases from V and 6 bases from J, with 12 bases between. Germline loops: CDR1 SNHLY, CDR2 FYNNEI. CDR3 size: 11 residues. The CDR3 here is CASLRGGEQYF. The CDR3 region has the DNA TGTGCCAGTTTGAGGGGTGGCGAGCAGTACTTC.

This clonotype was observed at least ten times. V usage is TRBV28 and J usage is TRBJ2-7, with D possibly being TRBD1 or TRBD2 (6 bases each). V was shortened by 11 bases and J by 4 bases, with 12 bases between the two germline ends. Germline V gives CDR1 MDHEN, CDR2 SYDVKM. The CDR3 has 11 residues. CDR3 sequence: CAGGTQYEQYF. The DNA of the CDR3 is TGTGCCGGCGGGACACAGTACGAGCAGTACTTC.

There are many counts of this clonotype. The J gene is TRBJ2-7, the V gene TRBV2; D gene unclear. V lost 8 bases to trimming and J lost 2 bases, with 7 bases between them. The V gene's germline CDR1 is SNHLY and CDR2 FYNNEI. The CDR3 is 11 amino acids. The CDR3: CASYNPYEQYF. CDR3 bases: TGTGCCAGCTACAACCCCTACGAGCAGTACTTC.

The V call is TRBV10-2, the J call TRBJ2-3; D may be TRBD1 or TRBD2 (5 bases each). The CDR3 is 14 residues long. Germline V lookup: CDR1 WSHSY, CDR2 SAAADI. The V end lost 4 bases, the J end lost 2 bases, and 10 bases lay between the germline ends. CDR3 nucleotides: TGCGCCAGCAGTGTAGCAGGGACCACAGATACGCAGTATTTT. It yields the protein CASSVAGTTDTQYF.

In this sample, this clonotype turned up many times. The chain links TRBV7-9 to TRBJ2-1, with D tentatively TRBD2 (6 bases). Trimming took 4 bases from V and 4 from J, leaving 17 bases between them. Per germline, CDR1 SEHNR and CDR2 FQNEAQ (reference sequence). This CDR3 has 16 residues. The CDR3 loop is CASSSPGSRMYNEQFF. The CDR3 DNA reads as TGTGCCAGCAGCTCCCCCGGGAGTAGGATGTACAATGAGCAGTTCTTC.

This clonotype was detected many times. The rearrangement joins TRBV28 to TRBJ1-1; the match to TRBD1 covers 7 bases. CDR1 is MDHEN, CDR2 SYDVKM, per germline. V lost 7 bases and J lost 6; bases outside the gene matches: 11. This CDR3 has 14 amino acids. The CDR3 here is CASTQLKGAPEAFF. CDR3 nucleotide sequence: TGTGCCAGCACCCAACTCAAGGGGGCTCCTGAAGCTTTCTTT.